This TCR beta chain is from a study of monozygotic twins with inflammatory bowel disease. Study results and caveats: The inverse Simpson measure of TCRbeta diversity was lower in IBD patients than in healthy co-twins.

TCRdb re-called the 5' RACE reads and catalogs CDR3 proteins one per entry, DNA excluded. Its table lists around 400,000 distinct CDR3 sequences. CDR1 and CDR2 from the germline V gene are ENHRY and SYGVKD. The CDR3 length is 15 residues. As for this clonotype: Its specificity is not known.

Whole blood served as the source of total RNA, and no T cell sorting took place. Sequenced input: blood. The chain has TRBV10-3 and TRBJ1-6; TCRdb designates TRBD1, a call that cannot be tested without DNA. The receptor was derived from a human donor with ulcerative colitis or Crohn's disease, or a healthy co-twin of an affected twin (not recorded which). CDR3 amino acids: CAISAIVGGSSPLHF.